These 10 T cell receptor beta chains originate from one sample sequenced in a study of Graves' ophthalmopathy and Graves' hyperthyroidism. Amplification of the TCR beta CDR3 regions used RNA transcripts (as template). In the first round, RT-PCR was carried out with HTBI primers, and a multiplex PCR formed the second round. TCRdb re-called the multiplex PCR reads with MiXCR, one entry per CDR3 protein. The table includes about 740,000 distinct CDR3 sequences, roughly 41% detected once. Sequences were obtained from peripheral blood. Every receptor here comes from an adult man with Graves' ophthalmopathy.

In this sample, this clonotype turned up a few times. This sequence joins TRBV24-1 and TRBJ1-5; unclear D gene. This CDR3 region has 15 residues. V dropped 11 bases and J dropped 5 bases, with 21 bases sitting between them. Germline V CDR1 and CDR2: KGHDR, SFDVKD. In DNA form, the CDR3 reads TGTGCCAGCAGCCAAGATCTGGGCCCCGATCAGCCCCAGCATTTT. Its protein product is CASSQDLGPDQPQHF.

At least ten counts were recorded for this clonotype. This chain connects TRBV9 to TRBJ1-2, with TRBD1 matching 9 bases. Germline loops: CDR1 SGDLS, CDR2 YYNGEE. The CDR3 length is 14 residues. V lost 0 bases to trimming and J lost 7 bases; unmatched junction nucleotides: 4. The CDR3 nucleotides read TGTGCCAGCAGCGTAGCACAGGGGGCTGGTGGCTACACCTTC. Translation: CASSVAQGAGGYTF.

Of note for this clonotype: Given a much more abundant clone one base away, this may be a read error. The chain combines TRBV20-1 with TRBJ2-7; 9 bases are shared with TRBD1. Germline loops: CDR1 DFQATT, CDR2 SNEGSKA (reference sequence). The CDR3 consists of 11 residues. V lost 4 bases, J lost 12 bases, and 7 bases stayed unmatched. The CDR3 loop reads CSAIEDRGLYF. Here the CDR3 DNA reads TGCAGTGCTATAGAGGACAGGGGTCTGTACTTC.

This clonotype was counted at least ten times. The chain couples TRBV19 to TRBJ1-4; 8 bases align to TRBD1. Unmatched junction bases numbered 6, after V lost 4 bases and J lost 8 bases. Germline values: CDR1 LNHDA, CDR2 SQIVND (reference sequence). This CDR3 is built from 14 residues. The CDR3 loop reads CASSNLQGDEKLFF. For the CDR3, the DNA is TGTGCCAGTAGTAATCTACAGGGGGACGAAAAACTGTTTTTT.

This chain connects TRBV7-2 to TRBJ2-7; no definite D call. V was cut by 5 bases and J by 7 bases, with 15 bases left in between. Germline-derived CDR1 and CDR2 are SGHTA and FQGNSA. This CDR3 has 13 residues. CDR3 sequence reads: CASSQDWMREQYF. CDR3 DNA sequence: TGTGCCAGCAGCCAAGATTGGATGCGAGAGCAGTACTTC. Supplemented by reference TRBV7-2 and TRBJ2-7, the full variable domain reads GAGVSQSPSNKVTEKGKDVELRCDPISGHTALYWYRQSLGQGLEFLIYFQGNSAPDKSGLPSDRFSAERTGGSVSTLTIQRTQQEDSAVYLCASSQDWMREQYFGPGTRLTVT.

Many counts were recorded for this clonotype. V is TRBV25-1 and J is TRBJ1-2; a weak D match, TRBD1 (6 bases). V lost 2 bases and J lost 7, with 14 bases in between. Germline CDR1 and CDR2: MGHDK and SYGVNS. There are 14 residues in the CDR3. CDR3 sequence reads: CASSEQAGAAGYTF. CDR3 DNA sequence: TGTGCCAGCAGTGAACAAGCAGGGGCGGCTGGCTACACCTTC.

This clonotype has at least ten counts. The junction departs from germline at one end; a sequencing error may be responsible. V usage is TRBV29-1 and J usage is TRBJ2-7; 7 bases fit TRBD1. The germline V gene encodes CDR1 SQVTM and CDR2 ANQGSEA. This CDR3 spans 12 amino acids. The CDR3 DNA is TGCAGCGTAGAAGGGGGCAAGTACGAGCAGTACTTC. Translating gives CSVEGGKYEQYF.

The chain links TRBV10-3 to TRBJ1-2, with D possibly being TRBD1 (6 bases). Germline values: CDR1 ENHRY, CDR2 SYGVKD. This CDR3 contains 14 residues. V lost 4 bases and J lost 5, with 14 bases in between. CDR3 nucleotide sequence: TGTGCCATCAGTGGGGGGGGGCATAATTATGGCTACACCTTC. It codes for CAISGGGHNYGYTF.

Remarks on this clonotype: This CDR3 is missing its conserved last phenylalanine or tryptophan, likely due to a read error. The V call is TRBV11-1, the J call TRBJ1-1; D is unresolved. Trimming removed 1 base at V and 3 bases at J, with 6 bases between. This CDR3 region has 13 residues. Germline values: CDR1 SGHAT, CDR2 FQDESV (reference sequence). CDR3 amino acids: CASSLVRDTEAFL. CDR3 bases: TGTGCCAGCAGCTTAGTGCGAGACACTGAAGCTTTCCTT.

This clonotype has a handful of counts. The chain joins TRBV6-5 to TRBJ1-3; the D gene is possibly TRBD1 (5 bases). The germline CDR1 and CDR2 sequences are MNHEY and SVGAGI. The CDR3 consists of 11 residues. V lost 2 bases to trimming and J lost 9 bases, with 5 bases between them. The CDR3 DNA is TGTGCCAGCAGTTACAGGGGCACCATATATTTT. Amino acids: CASSYRGTIYF.